The 28 T cell receptor beta chains reported below all come from one sample, sequenced in a study of T cells in lung cancer brain metastases. The method was immunoSEQ multiplex PCR; TCRdb's version includes in-frame clones alone and lacks a portion of them. The sample lists 1,000 to 1,500 clones, 65% to 90% occurring once. Specimen: tumor tissue from a brain metastasis. The receptors derive from an older woman with non-small cell lung cancer that had spread to the brain.

This chain connects TRBV7-2 to TRBJ1-2; no clear D. This CDR3 comprises 13 residues. Per germline, CDR1 SGHTA and CDR2 FQGNSA. Between the trimmed V and J ends, which lost 5 bases and 3 bases, there was a span of 10 bases. The CDR3 nucleotides read TGTGCCAGCAGCAAGGACCGATACTATGGCTACACCTTC. Its translation is CASSKDRYYGYTF.

J is TRBJ1-1 and V is TRBV5-4; possibly TRBD1 for D (5 bases). CDR3 length: 14 amino acids. The germline CDR1 and CDR2 sequences are SGHNT and YYREEE (reference sequence). V was clipped by 3 bases and J by 0 bases, with 9 bases between them. CDR3 nucleotides: TGTGCCAGCAGCTCACCCAGGGTGAACACTGAAGCTTTCTTT. This sequence encodes CASSSPRVNTEAFF.

Only one count was recorded for this clone. The chain uses TRBV10-3 and TRBJ2-7; D call uncertain. The CDR3 runs 13 residues. The germline CDR1 and CDR2 sequences are ENHRY and SYGVKD. The germline V and J ends were trimmed by 8 bases and 6 bases, with 17 bases remaining between them. The CDR3, as DNA: TGTGCCATCCCAACCTGCTCCGTTTCCGAGCAGTACTTC. Residues: CAIPTCSVSEQYF.

In DNA form, the CDR3 reads TGTGCCAGCAGCACCTCTAACTATGGCTACACCTTC. Protein sequence: CASSTSNYGYTF. V gene TRBV5-4 combines with J gene TRBJ1-2; D is unclear. Trimming took 4 bases from V and 0 from J, leaving 4 bases between them. The V gene's germline CDR1 is SGHNT and CDR2 YYREEE (reference sequence). The CDR3 has 12 residues.

The rearrangement uses TRBV19 and TRBJ2-7, with a weak D call TRBD1 (5 bases). CDR1 LNHDA and CDR2 SQIVND come from the germline V gene (reference sequence). The CDR3 contains 15 residues. The V end was cut by 2 bases, the J end by 3 bases, with 14 bases between. The CDR3 sequence is CASSIRQSGIYEQYF. The DNA for the CDR3 is TGTGCCAGTAGTATAAGACAGTCGGGCATCTACGAGCAGTACTTC.

The chain is built from TRBV18 and TRBJ2-6; the D is unclear. Germline values: CDR1 KGHSH, CDR2 LQKENI. Trimming shortened V by 3 bases and J by 1 base, and 13 bases separated the two germline ends. CDR3 length: 17 amino acids. DNA for the CDR3: TGTGCCAGCTCACCCCGGACGGGTAATTCTGGGGCCAACGTCCTGACTTTC. The encoded protein is CASSPRTGNSGANVLTF.

The genes are TRBV14 and TRBJ2-7; D is uncertain. CDR3 length: 15 amino acids. CDR1 and CDR2 from the germline V gene are SGHDN and FVKESK. Trimming pared 0 bases from V and 2 bases from J, leaving 11 bases between. CDR3 sequence reads: CASSQDRRQTYEQYF. The CDR3 nucleotides read TGTGCCAGCAGCCAAGATCGGCGACAAACCTACGAGCAGTACTTC.

Notes on this clone: This sequence may be a read error, since a much larger clone differs from it by one base. Different DNA sequences within this sample yield the same CDR3. The chain is built from TRBV10-3 and TRBJ2-5; no definite D call. Per the germline V gene, CDR1 is ENHRY and CDR2 is SYGVKD. This CDR3 is 14 amino acids long. Between the trimmed V and J ends, which lost 0 bases and 2 bases, there was a span of 7 bases. The CDR3 DNA reads TGTGCCATCAGTGAGTCTACAGATCAAGAGACCCAGTACTTC. Amino acid sequence: CAISESTDQETQYF.

The chain links TRBV2 to TRBJ2-6, with D perhaps TRBD1 or TRBD2 (5 bases each). Trimming removed 7 bases at V and 0 bases at J, with 10 bases between. The CDR3 runs to 15 residues. The germline V gene encodes CDR1 SNHLY and CDR2 FYNNEI. The CDR3, as DNA: TGTGCCAGCACCCCCGGGACCTCTGGGGCCAACGTCCTGACTTTC. The encoded protein is CASTPGTSGANVLTF.

A single count supports this clone. V is TRBV5-1 and J is TRBJ1-2, with D maybe TRBD1 (5 bases). Germline V CDR1 and CDR2: SGHRS, YFSETQ. V gave up 0 bases and J gave up 3 bases, with 12 bases separating them. The CDR3 length is 15 residues. The CDR3 spells CASSLEWLGDYGYTF. The CDR3 DNA sequence: TGCGCCAGCAGCTTGGAATGGTTAGGGGACTATGGCTACACCTTC.

This clone was detected a few times. J is TRBJ2-1 and V is TRBV4-1; 11 bases are shared with TRBD2. J lost 0 bases, V lost 3 bases, and 7 bases had no gene match. Germline-derived CDR1 and CDR2 are MGHRA and YSYEKL. This CDR3 spans 18 amino acids. The CDR3 here is CASSQLAGGQGSYNEQFF. DNA for the CDR3: TGCGCCAGCAGCCAGTTAGCGGGGGGGCAAGGCTCCTACAATGAGCAGTTCTTC.

V and J are TRBV13 and TRBJ1-2, with TRBD1 matching over 9 bases. V lost 5 bases to trimming and J lost 7 bases; unmatched junction nucleotides: 8. The CDR3 runs 14 residues. Germline V gene data show CDR1 as PRHDT and CDR2 as FYEKMQ (reference sequence). This CDR3 is CASSGEGQGGGYTF. In DNA form, the CDR3 reads TGTGCCAGCAGCGGGGAGGGACAGGGTGGTGGCTACACCTTC.

V usage is TRBV4-3 and J usage is TRBJ1-2; TRBD1 agrees at 8 bases. Per germline, CDR1 LGHNA and CDR2 YSLEER. V gave up 1 base and J gave up 8 bases; unmatched junction bases: 6. CDR3 size: 14 residues. CDR3 protein: CASSQGQGIGGYTF. CDR3 coding DNA: TGCGCCAGCAGCCAAGGACAGGGGATAGGAGGCTACACCTTC.

The rearrangement joins TRBV11-2 to TRBJ1-4, with TRBD1 identical over 9 bases. The ends lost 5 bases at V and 7 bases at J; junction bases unmatched: 8. The CDR3 has 15 residues. Germline assignment: CDR1 SGHAT and CDR2 FQNNGV. Here the CDR3 reads CASSPTGGLGEKLFF. CDR3 coding DNA: TGTGCCAGCAGCCCTACAGGGGGCTTAGGTGAAAAACTGTTTTTT.

The chain is built from TRBV4-1 and TRBJ2-5; D is uncertain. Deletions cut 1 base from V and 1 base from J, with 7 bases between. The CDR3 spans 14 residues. Germline assignment: CDR1 MGHRA and CDR2 YSYEKL. The CDR3 bases are TGCGCCAGCAGCCAAGGCCCTTCCCAAGAGACCCAGTACTTC. This encodes CASSQGPSQETQYF.

The chain combines TRBV2 with TRBJ2-2; 8 bases are a match to TRBD1. Germline trimming cut 11 bases from V and 2 bases from J; bases unmatched to any gene: 4. CDR3 size: 13 residues. Looked up from germline, CDR1 is SNHLY and CDR2 is FYNNEI. In DNA, the CDR3 is TGTGCCGGACAGGGAGGAAACACCGGGGAGCTGTTTTTT. It specifies CAGQGGNTGELFF.

The chain has TRBV6-5 and TRBJ2-5, with D tentatively TRBD1 (6 bases). The length of the CDR3 is 13 residues. CDR1 and CDR2 from the germline V gene are MNHEY and SVGAGI. The ends were cut back, 10 bases at V and 4 bases at J, with 16 bases in the middle. The CDR3 DNA follows: TGTGCCACCACAGCCCCAGGGGCAGAGACCCAGTACTTC. Amino acid sequence: CATTAPGAETQYF.

This clone was counted once. V and J are TRBV10-1 and TRBJ1-4; TRBD1 matches 7 bases. The CDR3 consists of 21 residues. The V gene end was trimmed by 11 bases and the J gene end by 3 bases; junction bases not matched to a gene: 30. Germline assignment: CDR1 WNHNN and CDR2 SYGVQD (reference sequence). This chain's CDR3 is CARGQVEVVARNKSPNEKLFF. CDR3 nucleotides: TGCGCCCGTGGACAGGTGGAGGTAGTGGCCCGCAACAAATCCCCTAATGAAAAACTGTTTTTT.

The gene calls are TRBV10-1 and TRBJ1-2; D uncertain. There are 12 residues in the CDR3. Germline V gene lookup returns CDR1 WNHNN and CDR2 SYGVQD (reference sequence). V was cut by 5 bases and J by 4 bases, with 8 bases left in between. The CDR3 region has the DNA TGCGCCAGCAGTCAGATGACCTATGGCTACACCTTC. This codes for CASSQMTYGYTF.

This clone occurred a few times. The chain links TRBV13 to TRBJ2-5; D possibly corresponds to TRBD2 (6 bases). Between the trimmed V and J ends, which lost 5 bases and 2 bases, there was a span of 18 bases. CDR1 is PRHDT, CDR2 FYEKMQ, per germline (reference sequence). The CDR3 length is 16 residues. DNA for the CDR3: TGTGCCAGCAGCCCAAGGACTACGGAAGATCAAGAGACCCAGTACTTC. Translation: CASSPRTTEDQETQYF.

V gene TRBV11-2 combines with J gene TRBJ1-1; a weak D match, TRBD1 (6 bases). V lost 5 bases, J lost 4 bases, and 11 bases lay in between. This CDR3 has 13 amino acids. Germline CDR1 SGHAT, CDR2 FQNNGV. Here the CDR3 DNA reads TGTGCCAGCAGCGTCGGAGGGGGCACTGAAGCTTTCTTT. It is translated as CASSVGGGTEAFF.

This chain uses TRBV19 with TRBJ1-5; TRBD1 agrees at 7 bases. CDR1 is LNHDA, CDR2 SQIVND, per germline (reference sequence). This CDR3 is built from 18 residues. The junction had 14 bases not matched to a gene; V was cut back by 4 bases and J by 2 bases. CDR3 sequence: CASSTQQGTPAGNQPQHF. As DNA, the CDR3 is TGTGCCAGTAGTACCCAACAGGGGACACCGGCGGGCAATCAGCCCCAGCATTTT. Full variable domain (missing parts from reference TRBV19 and TRBJ1-5): DGGITQSPKYLFRKEGQNVTLSCEQNLNHDAMYWYRQDPGQGLRLIYYSQIVNDFQKGDIAEGYSVSREKKESFPLTVTSAQKNPTAFYLCASSTQQGTPAGNQPQHFGDGTRLSIL.

The chain links TRBV27 to TRBJ1-1; D uncertain. This CDR3 is 15 amino acids long. Trimming shortened V by 3 bases and J by 0 bases, and 11 bases separated the two germline ends. Germline V gene lookup returns CDR1 MNHEY and CDR2 SMNVEV (reference sequence). This CDR3 reads CASSLYATLNTEAFF. CDR3 DNA sequence: TGTGCCAGCAGTTTGTATGCCACCTTGAACACTGAAGCTTTCTTT.

The V and J genes are TRBV7-2 and TRBJ1-1; D is unresolved. CDR1 and CDR2 from the germline V gene are SGHTA and FQGNSA. The CDR3 loop spans 11 amino acids. V was cut by 5 bases and J by 1 base, with 2 bases left in between. CDR3 bases: TGTGCCAGCAGCCAGAACACTGAAGCTTTCTTT. Translating gives CASSQNTEAFF. Full variable domain (missing parts from reference TRBV7-2 and TRBJ1-1): GAGVSQSPSNKVTEKGKDVELRCDPISGHTALYWYRQSLGQGLEFLIYFQGNSAPDKSGLPSDRFSAERTGGSVSTLTIQRTQQEDSAVYLCASSQNTEAFFGQGTRLTVV.

The chain couples TRBV21-1 to TRBJ1-1; the DNA was not used to check the table's D call, TRBD1. TRBV21-1 is deemed a pseudogene. The CDR3 loop spans 16 amino acids. CDR3 in amino acids: CASPLGTETLNTEAFF. CDR3 coding DNA: TGTGCCTCCCCCCTCGGAACAGAGACCCTGAACACTGAAGCTTTCTTT.

This chain links TRBV19 with TRBJ2-7; perhaps TRBD1 as D (6 bases). This CDR3 has 12 residues. Trimming cost V 5 bases and J 5 bases, with 10 bases left between them. Germline CDR1 reads LNHDA; CDR2 reads SQIVND (reference sequence). CDR3 sequence: CASSSGGNEQYF. CDR3 in DNA: TGTGCCAGTAGTTCTGGGGGCAACGAGCAGTACTTC.

This chain joins TRBV23-1 and TRBJ1-1; D is ambiguous. TRBV23-1 is noted as an ORF with a role that remains uncertain. V gave up 4 bases and J gave up 1 base, with 7 bases separating them. The CDR3 is made up of 13 amino acids. CDR3 sequence (DNA): TGCGCCAGCAGTCGATCGGCGAACACTGAAGCTTTCTTT. Protein sequence: CASSRSANTEAFF.

This chain links TRBV2 with TRBJ1-5, with 8 positions matching TRBD1. The junction had 1 base not matched to a gene; V was cut back by 1 base and J by 2 bases. Germline loops: CDR1 SNHLY, CDR2 FYNNEI. CDR3 length equals 15 residues. In DNA form, the CDR3 reads TGTGCCAGCAGTGAAGAGACAGGGGGCAATCAGCCCCAGCATTTT. Translated, it gives CASSEETGGNQPQHF.